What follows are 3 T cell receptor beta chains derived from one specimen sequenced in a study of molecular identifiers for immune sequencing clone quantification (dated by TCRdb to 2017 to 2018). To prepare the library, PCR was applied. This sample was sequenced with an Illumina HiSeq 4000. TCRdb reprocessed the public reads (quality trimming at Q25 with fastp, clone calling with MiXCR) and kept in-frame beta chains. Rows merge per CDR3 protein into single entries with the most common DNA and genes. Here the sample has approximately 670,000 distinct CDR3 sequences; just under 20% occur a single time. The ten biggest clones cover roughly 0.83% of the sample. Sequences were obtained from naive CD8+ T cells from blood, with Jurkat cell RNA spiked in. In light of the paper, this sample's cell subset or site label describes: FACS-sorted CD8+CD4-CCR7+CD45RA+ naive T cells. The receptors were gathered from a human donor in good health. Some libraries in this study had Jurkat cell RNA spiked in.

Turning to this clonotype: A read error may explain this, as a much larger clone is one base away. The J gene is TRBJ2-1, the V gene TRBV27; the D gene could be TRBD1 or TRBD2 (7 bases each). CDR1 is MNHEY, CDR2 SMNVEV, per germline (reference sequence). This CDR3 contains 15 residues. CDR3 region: CAISLTSPGGNEQFF. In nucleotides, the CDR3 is TGTGCCATCAGTCTGACTAGCCCAGGGGGCAATGAGCAGTTCTTC.

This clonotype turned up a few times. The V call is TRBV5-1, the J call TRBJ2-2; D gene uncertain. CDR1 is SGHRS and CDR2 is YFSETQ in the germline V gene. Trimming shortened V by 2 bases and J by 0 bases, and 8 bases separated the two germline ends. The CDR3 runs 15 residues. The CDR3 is CASSLRQANTGELFF. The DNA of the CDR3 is TGCGCCAGCAGCTTACGTCAGGCGAACACCGGGGAGCTGTTTTTT.

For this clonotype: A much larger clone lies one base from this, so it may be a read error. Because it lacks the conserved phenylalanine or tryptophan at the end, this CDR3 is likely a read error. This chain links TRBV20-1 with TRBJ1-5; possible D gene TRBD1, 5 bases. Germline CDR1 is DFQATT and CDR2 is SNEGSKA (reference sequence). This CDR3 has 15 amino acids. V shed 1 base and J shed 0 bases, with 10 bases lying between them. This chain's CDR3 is CSARGGRYSNQPQHL. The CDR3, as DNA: TGCAGTGCTAGAGGGGGACGGTATAGCAATCAGCCCCAGCATCTT.